The clone carrying this T cell receptor beta chain was recorded at least ten times. Its antigen is not known. TCRdb processed the 5' RACE reads anew with MiXCR; each CDR3 protein has one entry. The repertoire holds 150,000 to 200,000 distinct CDR3 sequences, with about 18% as singletons. This record belongs to a study of CD8 T cells in ankylosing spondylitis. Study outcomes and limitations: Disease-linked clones displayed a CD8+ phenotype and appeared relatively rarely in peripheral blood.

This CDR3 is 12 amino acids long. Germline V CDR1 and CDR2: SGHVS, FNYEAQ. Trimming pared 5 bases from V and 6 bases from J, leaving 7 bases between. Source material: blood, either unsorted or a sorted T cell fraction (not recorded which). The receptor comes from a male donor aged 5-29 years with ankylosing spondylitis or in good health (not recorded which). The genes are TRBV7-6 and TRBJ2-2, with unresolved D. The CDR3 DNA reads as TGTGCCAGCAGCCAAACAGCCGGGGAGCTGTTTTTT. Protein: CASSQTAGELFF.